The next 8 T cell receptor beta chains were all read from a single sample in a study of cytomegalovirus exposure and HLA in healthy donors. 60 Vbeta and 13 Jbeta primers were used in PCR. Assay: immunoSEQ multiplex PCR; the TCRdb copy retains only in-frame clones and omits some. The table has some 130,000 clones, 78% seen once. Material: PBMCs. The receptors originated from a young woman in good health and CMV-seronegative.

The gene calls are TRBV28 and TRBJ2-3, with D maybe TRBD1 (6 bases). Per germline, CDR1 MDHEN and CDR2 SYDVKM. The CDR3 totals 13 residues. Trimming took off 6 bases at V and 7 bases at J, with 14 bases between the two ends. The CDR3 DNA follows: TGTGCCAGCAGGGCAGGGGTGCGTCATACGCAGTATTTT. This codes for CASRAGVRHTQYF.

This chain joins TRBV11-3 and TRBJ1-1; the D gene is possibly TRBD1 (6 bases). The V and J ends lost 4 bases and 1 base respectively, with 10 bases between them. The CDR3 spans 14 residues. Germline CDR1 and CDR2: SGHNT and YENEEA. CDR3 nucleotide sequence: TGTGCCAGCAGCTCCGAACAGGGGAACACTGAAGCTTTCTTT. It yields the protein CASSSEQGNTEAFF.

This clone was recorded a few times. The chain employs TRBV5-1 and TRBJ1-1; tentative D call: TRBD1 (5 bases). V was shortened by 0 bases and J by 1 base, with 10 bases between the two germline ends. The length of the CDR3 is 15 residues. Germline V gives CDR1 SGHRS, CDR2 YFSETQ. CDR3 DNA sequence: TGCGCCAGCAGCTTGGTGAGCGGGACGAACACTGAAGCTTTCTTT. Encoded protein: CASSLVSGTNTEAFF.

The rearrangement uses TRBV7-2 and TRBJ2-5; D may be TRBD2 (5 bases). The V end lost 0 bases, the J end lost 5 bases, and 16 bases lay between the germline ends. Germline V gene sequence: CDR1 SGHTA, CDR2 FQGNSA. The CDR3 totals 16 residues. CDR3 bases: TGTGCCAGCAGCTTAGCCGTATTCGAGGGCCGGGAGACCCAGTACTTC. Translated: CASSLAVFEGRETQYF.

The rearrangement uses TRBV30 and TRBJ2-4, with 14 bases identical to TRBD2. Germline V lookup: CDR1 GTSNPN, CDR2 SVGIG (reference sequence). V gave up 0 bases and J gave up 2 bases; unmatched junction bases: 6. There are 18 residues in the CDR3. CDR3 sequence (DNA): TGTGCCTGGAGTGTAGGGACTAGCGGGAGCTATTCCAAAAACATTCAGTACTTC. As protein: CAWSVGTSGSYSKNIQYF. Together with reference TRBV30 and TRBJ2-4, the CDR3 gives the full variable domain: SQTIHQWPATLVQPVGSPLSLECTVEGTSNPNLYWYRQAAGRGLQLLFYSVGIGQISSEVPQNLSASRPQDRQFILSSKKLLLSDSGFYLCAWSVGTSGSYSKNIQYFGAGTRLSVL.

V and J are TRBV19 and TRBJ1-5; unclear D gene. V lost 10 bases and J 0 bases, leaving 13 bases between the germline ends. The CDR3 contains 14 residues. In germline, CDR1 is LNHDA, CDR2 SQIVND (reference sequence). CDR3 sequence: CATSVEYSNQPQHF. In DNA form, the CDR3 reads TGTGCCACAAGCGTGGAGTATAGCAATCAGCCCCAGCATTTT. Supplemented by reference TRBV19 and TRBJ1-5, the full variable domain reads DGGITQSPKYLFRKEGQNVTLSCEQNLNHDAMYWYRQDPGQGLRLIYYSQIVNDFQKGDIAEGYSVSREKKESFPLTVTSAQKNPTAFYLCATSVEYSNQPQHFGDGTRLSIL.

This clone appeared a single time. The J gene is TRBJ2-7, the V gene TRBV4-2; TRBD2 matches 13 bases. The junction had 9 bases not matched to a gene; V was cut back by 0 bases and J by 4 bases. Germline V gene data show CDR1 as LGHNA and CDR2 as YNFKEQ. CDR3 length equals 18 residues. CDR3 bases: TGTGCCAGCAGCCAAGAGCCCCCCACTAGCGGGAGGGTATACGAGCAGTACTTC. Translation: CASSQEPPTSGRVYEQYF.

The CDR3 DNA follows: TGTGCCAGCAGTTACGGACAGCCCTACGAGCAGTACTTC. It is translated as CASSYGQPYEQYF. The chain couples TRBV6-5 to TRBJ2-7, with D maybe TRBD1 (6 bases). Per the germline V gene, CDR1 is MNHEY and CDR2 is SVGAGI. The V gene lost 2 bases and the J gene lost 2 bases, with 7 bases spanning the gap. The CDR3 length is 13 residues.